Below, one TCR beta chain is given with its context. Its matching antigen is unknown. These data belong to a study of T cell responses to AZD1222 COVID-19 vaccine. Recipients boosted at about 4 weeks or about 12 weeks are pooled. The study, taken as a whole, reports: In a largely white British group with more females than males, clonal diversity was possibly underestimated. Reportedly, nearly half of unique spike TCRs recognized epitopes outside B.1.351/B.1.1.7 mutations. Receipt of two AZD1222 doses was followed by a rise in Spike-specific TCR breadth and depth.

Clones were read by immunoSEQ multiplex PCR, and TCRdb kept only the in-frame ones, dropping some. In the table there are over 100,000 clones, just over 90% of which are singletons. This sequence originates from an adult who received the AZD1222 COVID-19 vaccine. This material consisted of peripheral blood, taken 28 days after the second AZD1222 dose.

The CDR3 DNA sequence: TGTGCCAGCAGCCAAACAGGGGGAAGGAATGAAAAACTGTTTTTT. It encodes CASSQTGGRNEKLFF. V usage is TRBV21-1 and J usage is TRBJ1-4; TRBD1 is the table's D call, not checked against the DNA. TRBV21-1 is a listed pseudogene. The CDR3 totals 15 residues.